This T cell receptor (beta chain) comes out of a study of shared clonotypes between healthy human individuals. This clone was seen just once. Germline CDR1 is SGHKS and CDR2 is YYEKEE (reference sequence). CDR3 length: 12 residues. Trimming took 0 bases from V and 8 from J, leaving 8 bases between them. In the study's own analysis: Sequence data from immunoSEQ were junction-only and lacked quality scores; consequently, filtering differed. Assay used: immunoSEQ multiplex PCR; TCRdb lists only in-frame clones, some missing. That table is the source of V, J and clone size, and D and trimming were worked out from the DNA. Among around 450,000 clones listed, about 85% were seen once.

The gene calls are TRBV5-5 and TRBJ1-1; D remains ambiguous. Sequenced input: PBMCs. The TCR comes from a woman aged 40 to 50 in good health. Some clones in this sample may be carry-over from other donors' samples. This CDR3 is CASSLVHSEAFF. For the CDR3, the DNA is TGTGCCAGCAGCTTGGTTCACAGCGAAGCTTTCTTT. The whole variable domain, filled in from reference TRBV5-5 and TRBJ1-1, reads DAGVTQSPTHLIKTRGQQVTLRCSPISGHKSVSWYQQVLGQGPQFIFQYYEKEERGRGNFPDRFSARQFPNYSSELNVNALLLGDSALYLCASSLVHSEAFFGQGTRLTVV.